This T cell receptor beta chain originates from a study of blood T cell repertoires in COVID-19. Per the germline V gene, CDR1 is MDHEN and CDR2 is SYDVKM. The CDR3 sequence is 13 residues long. The V gene end was trimmed by 5 bases and the J gene end by 5 bases; junction bases not matched to a gene: 6. Assay: immunoSEQ multiplex PCR; the TCRdb copy retains only in-frame clones and omits some. Among 150,000 to 200,000 clones, approximately 80% were seen once, and the ten largest hold approximately 1.5%. The sequence was obtained from a human donor in a cohort sampled during active COVID-19. The specimen was peripheral blood. This sequence joins TRBV28 and TRBJ2-7, with TRBD1 matching 7 bases. DNA for the CDR3: TGTGCCAGCAGTCGACAGGGTACCCACGAGCAGTACTTC. It yields the protein CASSRQGTHEQYF.